This T cell receptor (beta chain) is from a study of cytomegalovirus exposure and HLA in healthy donors. Primers: 60 Vbeta forward and 13 Jbeta reverse. The assay was immunoSEQ multiplex PCR, and TCRdb's table has in-frame clones only and misses some. Of approximately 140,000 clones in the sample, 60% to 80% were seen once. Whole-study results and caveats: The study found most TCR sequences rare, yet found some public TCRs in many donors. It was confirmed in vitro that a few of the CMV-associated chains were specific for CMV antigens.

Concerning this clone: The antigen remains undetermined.

The clonotype comes from a woman between 55 and 75 years old in good health and CMV-seronegative. The specimen sequenced was PBMCs.

The CDR3 bases are TGTGCCAGCAGTGAATACCCAGCGTCGGAGTTCTTC. Translated: CASSEYPASEFF. The J gene is TRBJ2-1, the V gene TRBV6-1; D is undetermined. Per the germline V gene, CDR1 is MNHNS and CDR2 is SASEGT. V was shortened by 2 bases and J by 14 bases, with 13 bases between the two germline ends. The CDR3 loop spans 12 amino acids.